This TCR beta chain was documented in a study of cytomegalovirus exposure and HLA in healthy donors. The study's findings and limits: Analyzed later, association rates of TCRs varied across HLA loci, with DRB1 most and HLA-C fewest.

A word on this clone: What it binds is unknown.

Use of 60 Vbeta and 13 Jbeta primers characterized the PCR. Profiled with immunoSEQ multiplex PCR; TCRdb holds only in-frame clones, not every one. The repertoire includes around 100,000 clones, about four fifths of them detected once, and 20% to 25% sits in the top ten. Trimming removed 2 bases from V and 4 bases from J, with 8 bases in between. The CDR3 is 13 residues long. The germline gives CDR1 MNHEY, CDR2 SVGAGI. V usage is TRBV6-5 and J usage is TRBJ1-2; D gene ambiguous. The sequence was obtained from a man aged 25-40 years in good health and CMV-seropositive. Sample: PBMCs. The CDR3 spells CASSYRRAYGYTF. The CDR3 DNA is TGTGCCAGCAGTTACAGGAGGGCCTATGGCTACACCTTC.